What follows are 13 T cell receptor beta chains derived from one specimen sequenced in a study of T cell repertoires in aging, cancer and after chemotherapy. Multiplex touch-down PCR with TRB-A/B primers amplified rearranged V-D-J TRB sequences. TCRdb used MiXCR to reprocess the multiplex PCR reads, holding one entry per CDR3 protein. The repertoire holds more than 8,000 distinct CDR3 sequences, with roughly 31% as singletons. The template was genomic DNA from peripheral blood, not RNA. Sample: blood. These receptors were obtained from a human donor in good health. The donor label of this sample is uncertain.

This clonotype was recorded only once. The CDR3 protein is CASSLDGEKLFF. In nucleotides, the CDR3 is TGCGCCAGCAGCTTGGACGGTGAAAAACTGTTTTTT. V is TRBV5-1 and J is TRBJ1-4, with D unresolved. Germline V gene sequence: CDR1 SGHRS, CDR2 YFSETQ. The CDR3 spans 12 residues. Trimming left V 0 bases short and J 7 bases short, with 4 bases between.

This clonotype has a handful of counts. The gene calls are TRBV6-5 and TRBJ2-2; a weak D match, TRBD1 (6 bases). Trimming cost V 4 bases and J 4 bases, with 16 bases left between them. Germline loops: CDR1 MNHEY, CDR2 SVGAGI. The CDR3 spans 16 residues. CDR3 in DNA: TGTGCCAGCAGTTCGACCGGACAGTTGGGCACCGGGGAGCTGTTTTTT. It yields the protein CASSSTGQLGTGELFF.

V is TRBV5-1 and J is TRBJ2-5; 8 bases match TRBD2. Germline CDR1 is SGHRS and CDR2 is YFSETQ. This CDR3 spans 14 amino acids. With V trimmed by 4 bases and J by 2 bases, 4 bases remained unmatched. The CDR3 DNA sequence: TGCGCCAGCAGCCGCGGGGGGAGTCAAGAGACCCAGTACTTC. It is translated as CASSRGGSQETQYF.

The chain recombines TRBV6-2 or TRBV6-3 with TRBJ2-1; 10 positions agree with TRBD2. V lost 6 bases, J lost 6 bases, and 5 bases stayed unmatched. The CDR3 extends over 14 amino acids. Germline V CDR1 and CDR2: MNHEY, SVGEGT. The CDR3 DNA reads as TGTGCCAGCAGGGCGGTAGCGGGGGGCAATGAGCAGTTCTTC. Translated: CASRAVAGGNEQFF.

This chain links TRBV6-5 with TRBJ1-5; weak D call: TRBD1 (6 bases). The CDR3 is 14 residues long. V was clipped by 6 bases and J by 3 bases, with 12 bases between them. CDR1 is MNHEY, CDR2 SVGAGI, per germline. The CDR3 sequence: CASSWTESNQPQHF. CDR3 in DNA: TGTGCCAGCAGCTGGACAGAATCCAATCAGCCCCAGCATTTT.

The CDR3, as DNA: TGCAGTGCTTCTAGCGGAGGTTACCAAGAGACCCAGTACTTC. Translated, it gives CSASSGGYQETQYF. This rearrangement joins TRBV20-1 to TRBJ2-5, with 7 bases lining up with TRBD2. With V trimmed by 5 bases and J by 0 bases, 6 bases remained unmatched. Germline values: CDR1 DFQATT, CDR2 SNEGSKA (reference sequence). The CDR3 is 14 residues long.

The V and J genes are TRBV29-1 and TRBJ1-2, with 9 bases lining up with TRBD1. Unmatched junction bases numbered 9, after V lost 6 bases and J lost 7 bases. The germline V gene encodes CDR1 SQVTM and CDR2 ANQGSEA. This CDR3 region has 13 residues. DNA of the CDR3: TGCAGCGTCTCCGGACAGGGGAGGGTTGGCTACACCTTC. Translating gives CSVSGQGRVGYTF.

This rearrangement joins TRBV6-5 to TRBJ1-2; D ambiguous. Trimming pared 0 bases from V and 3 bases from J, leaving 11 bases between. Per the germline V gene, CDR1 is MNHEY and CDR2 is SVGAGI. The CDR3 covers 15 residues. This CDR3 reads CASSYSWREDYGYTF. CDR3 DNA: TGTGCCAGCAGTTACTCGTGGAGGGAAGACTATGGCTACACCTTC.

This clonotype was picked up one time. This CDR3 is CASSPGGAQSSSGNTIYF. The CDR3 bases are TGTGCCAGCAGCCCGGGGGGGGCCCAATCCTCTTCTGGAAACACCATATATTTT. The gene calls are TRBV5-4 and TRBJ1-3, with a possible D match to TRBD1 (6 bases). CDR3 length equals 18 residues. V lost 4 bases and J lost 1, with 21 bases in between. Germline CDR1 SGHNT, CDR2 YYREEE (reference sequence).

The rearrangement joins TRBV6-5 to TRBJ2-7; the D is unclear. Germline CDR1 reads MNHEY; CDR2 reads SVGAGI. With 5 bases removed from V and 2 bases from J, the gap between germline ends came to 7 bases. This CDR3 has 12 residues. The CDR3 DNA follows: TGTGCCAGCAGTCCGACGGCCTACGAGCAGTACTTC. This translates into CASSPTAYEQYF.

The chain is built from TRBV28 and TRBJ2-2; 8 bases line up with TRBD2. CDR1 is MDHEN, CDR2 SYDVKM, per germline. V lost 3 bases to trimming and J lost 4 bases; unmatched junction nucleotides: 4. This CDR3 spans 15 amino acids. The CDR3 nucleotides read TGTGCCAGCAGTTTTTCGCGGGGGGCCACCGGGGAGCTGTTTTTT. Its translation is CASSFSRGATGELFF. Drawing the rest from reference TRBV28 and TRBJ2-2, the complete variable domain is DVKVTQSSRYLVKRTGEKVFLECVQDMDHENMFWYRQDPGLGLRLIYFSYDVKMKEKGDIPEGYSVSREKKERFSLILESASTNQTSMYLCASSFSRGATGELFFGEGSRLTVL.

By sample share, this clonotype is medium-sized. The CDR3 nucleotides are TGCAGCGTTGATGGGGGGGACACCGGGGAGCTGTTTTTT. Translated: CSVDGGDTGELFF. V gene TRBV29-1 combines with J gene TRBJ2-2; TRBD2 matches at 7 bases. The V segment lost 3 bases and the J segment 3 bases; nucleotides outside the gene matches: 1. Germline V gives CDR1 SQVTM, CDR2 ANQGSEA. The length of the CDR3 is 13 residues.

CDR3 amino acids: CASSWGHNQPQHF. The DNA of the CDR3 is TGTGCCAGCAGTTGGGGTCACAATCAGCCCCAGCATTTT. J is TRBJ1-5 and V is TRBV12-3 or TRBV12-4; D remains unclear. Deletions cut 4 bases from V and 3 bases from J, with 7 bases between. This CDR3 spans 13 amino acids.